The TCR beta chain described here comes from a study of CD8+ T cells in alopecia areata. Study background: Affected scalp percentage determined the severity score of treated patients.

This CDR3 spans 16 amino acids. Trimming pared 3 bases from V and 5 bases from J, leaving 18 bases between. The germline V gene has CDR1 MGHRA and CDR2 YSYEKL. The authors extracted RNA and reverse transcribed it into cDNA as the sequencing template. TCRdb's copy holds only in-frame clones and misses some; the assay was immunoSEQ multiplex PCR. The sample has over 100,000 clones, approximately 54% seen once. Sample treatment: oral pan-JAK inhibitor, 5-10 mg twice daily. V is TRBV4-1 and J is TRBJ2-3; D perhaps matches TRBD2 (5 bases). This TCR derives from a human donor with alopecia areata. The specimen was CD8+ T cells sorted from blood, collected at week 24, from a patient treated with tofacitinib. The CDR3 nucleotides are TGCGCCAGCAGCCAGCCTCACCCTAGCTTCGGAGATACGCAGTATTTT. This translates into CASSQPHPSFGDTQYF.